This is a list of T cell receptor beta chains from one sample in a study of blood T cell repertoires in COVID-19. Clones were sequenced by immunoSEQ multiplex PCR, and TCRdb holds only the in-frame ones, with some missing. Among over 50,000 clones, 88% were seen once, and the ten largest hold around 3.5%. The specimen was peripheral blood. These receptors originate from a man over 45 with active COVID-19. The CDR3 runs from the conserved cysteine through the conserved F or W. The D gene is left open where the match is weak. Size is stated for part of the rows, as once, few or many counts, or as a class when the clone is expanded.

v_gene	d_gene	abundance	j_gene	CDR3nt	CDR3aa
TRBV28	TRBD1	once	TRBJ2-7	TGTGCCAGCAGCCCCCGGGACAGATCCTACGAGCAGTACTTC	CASSPRDRSYEQYF
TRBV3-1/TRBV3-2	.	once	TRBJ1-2	TGTGCCAGCAGCCCCCGGGGGGAGTATGGCTACACCTTC	CASSPRGEYGYTF
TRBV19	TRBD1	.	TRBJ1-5	TGTGCCAGTAGTATAGGAACAGGGGTCAATCAGCCCCAGCATTTT	CASSIGTGVNQPQHF
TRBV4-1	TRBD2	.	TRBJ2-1	TGCGCCAGCAGCCAAGTTACGGGTGGTTTTAGGGGAGGGAATGAGCAGTTCTTC	CASSQVTGGFRGGNEQFF
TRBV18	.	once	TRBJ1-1	TGTGCCAGCTCACCAGGAGAGGGGAACACTGAAGCTTTCTTT	CASSPGEGNTEAFF
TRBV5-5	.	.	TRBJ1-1	TGTGCCAGCAGCTTATGGGGGGGAAACACTGAAGCTTTCTTT	CASSLWGGNTEAFF
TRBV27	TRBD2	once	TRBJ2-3	TGTGCCAGCAATCTAGCGGGGGGTAGCTATGGTACGCAGTATTTT	CASNLAGGSYGTQYF
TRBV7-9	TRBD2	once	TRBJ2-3	TGTGCCAGCAGCCCCCGTCTTAGCGGGGGGGCGGGGGATACGCAGTATTTT	CASSPRLSGGAGDTQYF
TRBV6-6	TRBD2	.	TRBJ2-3	TGTGCCAGCAGTTACCGAACGGCGGGGGGGCTAGATACGCAGTATTTT	CASSYRTAGGLDTQYF
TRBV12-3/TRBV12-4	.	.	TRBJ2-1	TGTGCCAGCAGTCGGACTGGCGGGAATGAGCAGTTCTTC	CASSRTGGNEQFF
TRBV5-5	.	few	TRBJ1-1	TGTGCCAGCCAGGTGGATTGGACTGAAGCTTTCTTT	CASQVDWTEAFF
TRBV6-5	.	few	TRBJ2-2	TGTGCCAGCAGTTACTCGCTAGGGGGTACCGGGGAGCTGTTTTTT	CASSYSLGGTGELFF
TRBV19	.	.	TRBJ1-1	TGTGCCAGTAGTATAGATGGGGCGACTGAAGCTTTCTTT	CASSIDGATEAFF
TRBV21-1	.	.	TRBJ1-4	TGTGCCAGCAGCAAATTATCGACTAATGAAAAACTGTTTTTT	CASSKLSTNEKLFF
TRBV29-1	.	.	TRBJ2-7	TGCAGCGTTAAGGGGGTGGGCGGCCTAAACTACGAGCAGTACTTC	CSVKGVGGLNYEQYF
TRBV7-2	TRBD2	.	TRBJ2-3	TGTGCCAGCAGCTTTCCTCCGGGACTAGCGGGGGTGTGGCAGTATTTT	CASSFPPGLAGVWQYF
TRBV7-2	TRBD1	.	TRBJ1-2	TGTGCCAGCAGCTCCCAGGGGGCTTTCGGGGCAAGCTACACCTTC	CASSSQGAFGASYTF
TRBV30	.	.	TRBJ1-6	TGTGCCTGGGAGGGAGGGTCCAATTCACCCCTCCACTTT	CAWEGGSNSPLHF
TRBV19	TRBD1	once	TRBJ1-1	TGTGCCAGTAGTATTAAGGGGGCGAAGACTGAAGCTTTCTTT	CASSIKGAKTEAFF
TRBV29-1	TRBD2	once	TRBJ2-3	TGCAGCGTTGATTGGCGGGGGAGAGTAGATACGCAGTATTTT	CSVDWRGRVDTQYF
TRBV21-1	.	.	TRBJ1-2	TGTGCCAGCAGCAAAGGGGGACAGGGTCGACGTGGCTACACCTTC	CASSKGGQGRRGYTF
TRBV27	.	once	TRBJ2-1	TGTGCCAGCAGTTTGTTCGCGATCGGGACTGGCTTTAGTAATGAGCAGTTCTTC	CASSLFAIGTGFSNEQFF
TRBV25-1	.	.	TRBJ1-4	TGTGCCAGCAGTGAACTACAGGGCGAAAAACTGTTTTTT	CASSELQGEKLFF
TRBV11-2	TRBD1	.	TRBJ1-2	TGTGCCAGCAGCTCGGGGACAGGGGACTATGGCTACACCTTC	CASSSGTGDYGYTF
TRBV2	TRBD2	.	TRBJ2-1	TGTGCCAGCGGGTTAGCGGGGAATGAGCAGTTCTTC	CASGLAGNEQFF
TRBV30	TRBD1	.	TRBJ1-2	TGTGCCTGTCCGACCGGCAGGGGGCAATCCTATGGCTACACCTTC	CACPTGRGQSYGYTF
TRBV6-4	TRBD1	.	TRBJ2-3	TGTGCCAGCAGTGAACAGGGGGCTGGGGGAGATACGCAGTATTTT	CASSEQGAGGDTQYF
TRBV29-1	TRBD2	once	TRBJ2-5	TGCAGCGTTGAAGGGCTAGCGGCTCAAGAGACCCAGTACTTC	CSVEGLAAQETQYF
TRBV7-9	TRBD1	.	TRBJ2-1	TGTGCCAGCAGCTTAGTCGGAGGTCTACAGGGGGCTTTCGACTATGAGCAGTTCTTC	CASSLVGGLQGAFDYEQFF
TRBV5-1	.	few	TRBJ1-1	TGCGCCAGCAGCTTGCTAGGGGAAAGGACTGAAGCTTTCTTT	CASSLLGERTEAFF
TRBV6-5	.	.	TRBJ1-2	TGTGCCAGCACGGGGGGGGCAGGAGACTATGGCTACACCTTC	CASTGGAGDYGYTF
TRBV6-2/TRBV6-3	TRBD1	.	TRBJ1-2	TGTGCCAGCAGTTACACGGGACAGACACCCTATGGCTACACCTTC	CASSYTGQTPYGYTF
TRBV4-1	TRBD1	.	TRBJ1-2	TGCGCCAGCAGCCACCCTGACAGGGGGTATGGCTACACCTTC	CASSHPDRGYGYTF
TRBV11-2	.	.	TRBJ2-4	TGTGCCAGCAGCTTAGCAGTCTCTACAGGGCGGAAAGCCAAAAACATTCAGTACTTC	CASSLAVSTGRKAKNIQYF
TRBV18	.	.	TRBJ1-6	TGTGCCAGCTCACTAGACAGGAATTCACCCCTCCACTTT	CASSLDRNSPLHF
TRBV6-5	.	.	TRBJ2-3	TGTGCCAGCAGTTACTCGACATTTACGGATACGCAGTATTTT	CASSYSTFTDTQYF
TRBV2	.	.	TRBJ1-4	TGTGCCAGCAGAGGACAGCCGAAACTGGATTTTTTT	CASRGQPKLDFF
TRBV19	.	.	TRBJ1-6	TGTGCCAGTAGTTACTTAGACAATAATTCACCCCTCCACTTT	CASSYLDNNSPLHF
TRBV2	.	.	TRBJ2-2	TGTGCCAGCAGTGTTGTTATGCCACTGAACACCGGGGAGCTGTTTTTT	CASSVVMPLNTGELFF
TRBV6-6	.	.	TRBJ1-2	TGTGCCAGCAGAGCCTACGGGGGGCTTAACGCCTATGGCTACACCTTC	CASRAYGGLNAYGYTF
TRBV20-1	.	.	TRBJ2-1	TGCAGTGCTAGGGCAGGCAATGAGCAGTTCTTC	CSARAGNEQFF
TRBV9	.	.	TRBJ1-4	TGTGCCAGCAGCGTAGACGGGGGGCGTGGAGGAAAACTGTTTTTT	CASSVDGGRGGKLFF
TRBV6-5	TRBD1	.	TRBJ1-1	TGTGCCAGCAGGCGACAGGGGGGCGCACGGGTAGCTTTCTTT	CASRRQGGARVAFF
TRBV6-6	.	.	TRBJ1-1	TGTGCCAGCAGTTACCGGGGGAGTTACACTGAAGCTTTCTTT	CASSYRGSYTEAFF
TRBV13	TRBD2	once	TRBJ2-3	TGTGCCAGCAGCTTCCGGGGGGTGACAGATACGCAGTATTTT	CASSFRGVTDTQYF